The 31 T cell receptor beta chains below come from one sample, sequenced in a study of cytomegalovirus exposure and HLA in healthy donors. Researchers ran the PCR with 60 Vbeta and 13 Jbeta primers. Here immunoSEQ multiplex PCR was the method, and the copy in TCRdb shows in-frame clones only, minus some. The table shows 90,000 to 120,000 clones, with less than 75% occurring only once. The source material was PBMCs. The receptor source for this set is a man aged 40-55 years in good health and CMV-seropositive.

The rearrangement uses TRBV28 and TRBJ2-1; TRBD2 agrees at 9 bases. V shed 4 bases and J 7 bases; nucleotides not matched to a gene: 5. The germline CDR1 and CDR2 sequences are MDHEN and SYDVKM. The CDR3 covers 14 residues. Written as DNA, the CDR3 is TGTGCCAGCAGTTGGGGCGGGAGGGCGAATGAGCAGTTCTTC. Residues: CASSWGGRANEQFF. The full variable domain, with the rest looked up from reference TRBV28 and TRBJ2-1, is DVKVTQSSRYLVKRTGEKVFLECVQDMDHENMFWYRQDPGLGLRLIYFSYDVKMKEKGDIPEGYSVSREKKERFSLILESASTNQTSMYLCASSWGGRANEQFFGPGTRLTVL.

This sequence joins TRBV27 and TRBJ2-1; 10 nucleotides agree with TRBD2. The CDR3 loop spans 16 amino acids. The V and J ends lost 2 bases and 1 base, in that order; junction bases with no gene match: 2. CDR1 is MNHEY and CDR2 is SMNVEV in the germline V gene (reference sequence). In DNA, the CDR3 is TGTGCCAGCAGTTTACAGACTAGCGGGTCCTACAATGAGCAGTTCTTC. It encodes CASSLQTSGSYNEQFF.

V usage is TRBV10-3 and J usage is TRBJ2-3, with a possible D match to TRBD2 (6 bases). Trimming removed 11 bases at V and 5 bases at J, with 14 bases between. CDR3 length: 12 amino acids. In germline, CDR1 is ENHRY, CDR2 SYGVKD. This chain's CDR3 is CAVEGREDTQYF. DNA for the CDR3: TGTGCCGTGGAGGGTCGGGAAGATACGCAGTATTTT.

CDR3 protein: CASSIQQGLRGYTF. Written as DNA, the CDR3 is TGTGCCAGTAGTATACAACAGGGCCTCAGAGGCTACACCTTC. The chain combines TRBV19 with TRBJ1-2; possibly TRBD1 for D (6 bases). The CDR3 is 14 residues long. V dropped 2 bases and J dropped 8 bases, with 15 bases sitting between them. Germline lookup yields CDR1 LNHDA and CDR2 SQIVND (reference sequence).

This clone was counted a few times. V usage is TRBV9 and J usage is TRBJ1-1; D remains ambiguous. V lost 2 bases and J lost 6, with 8 bases in between. Germline V gene data show CDR1 as SGDLS and CDR2 as YYNGEE. CDR3 length: 12 amino acids. The CDR3 DNA sequence: TGTGCCAGCAGCGTTAACGGAGCTGAAGCTTTCTTT. It codes for CASSVNGAEAFF.

This clone was counted only a few times. The chain links TRBV19 to TRBJ2-1; 7 nucleotides line up with TRBD2. CDR3 length: 13 amino acids. Germline CDR1 and CDR2: LNHDA and SQIVND (reference sequence). V lost 4 bases to trimming and J lost 8 bases; unmatched junction nucleotides: 5. For the CDR3, the DNA is TGTGCCAGTAGTAGGGGAGGGCCCGATGAGCAGTTCTTC. This encodes CASSRGGPDEQFF. Full variable domain (remainder filled in from reference TRBV19 and TRBJ2-1): DGGITQSPKYLFRKEGQNVTLSCEQNLNHDAMYWYRQDPGQGLRLIYYSQIVNDFQKGDIAEGYSVSREKKESFPLTVTSAQKNPTAFYLCASSRGGPDEQFFGPGTRLTVL.

This clone was counted only a few times. The rearrangement joins TRBV4-1 to TRBJ1-1, with 7 bases aligning to TRBD1. The CDR3 length is 15 residues. CDR1 MGHRA and CDR2 YSYEKL come from the germline V gene. V was clipped by 4 bases and J by 0 bases; unmatched bases: 5. CDR3 residues: CASSPNDRVNTEAFF. CDR3 nucleotide sequence: TGCGCCAGCAGCCCCAACGACAGGGTGAACACTGAAGCTTTCTTT.

J is TRBJ2-1 and V is TRBV4-2; 10 bases line up with TRBD2. The CDR3 has 16 amino acids. V lost 0 bases, J lost 12 bases, and 11 bases stayed unmatched. Germline CDR1 is LGHNA and CDR2 is YNFKEQ. The CDR3 sequence: CASSQDLSGRGGGQFF. In nucleotides, the CDR3 is TGTGCCAGCAGCCAAGATTTAAGCGGGAGGGGTGGTGGGCAGTTCTTC.

The chain joins TRBV7-9 to TRBJ2-1, with TRBD2 identical over 9 bases. Looked up from germline, CDR1 is SEHNR and CDR2 is FQNEAQ (reference sequence). After removal of 5 bases from V and 6 bases from J, the junction contained 14 bases not matched to a gene. The CDR3 length is 17 residues. The CDR3: CASSPLFGGRGGNEQFF. CDR3 bases: TGTGCCAGCAGCCCCCTCTTCGGCGGGAGGGGCGGCAATGAGCAGTTCTTC.

The count of this clone is one. The rearrangement links TRBV9 to TRBJ2-3, with a possible D match to TRBD2 (6 bases). This CDR3 has 16 residues. The V gene's germline CDR1 is SGDLS and CDR2 YYNGEE. V was clipped by 0 bases and J by 4 bases, with 15 bases between them. The CDR3 is CASSVGRDGLPDTQYF. The CDR3 DNA sequence: TGTGCCAGCAGCGTAGGGCGGGATGGCCTACCAGATACGCAGTATTTT. The variable domain in full, with the rest retrieved from reference TRBV9 and TRBJ2-3, is DSGVTQTPKHLITATGQRVTLRCSPRSGDLSVYWYQQSLDQGLQFLIQYYNGEERAKGNILERFSAQQFPDLHSELNLSSLELGDSALYFCASSVGRDGLPDTQYFGPGTRLTVL.

The chain uses TRBV5-1 and TRBJ1-1; TRBD1 matches at 8 bases. V lost 4 bases and J lost 1; bases outside the gene matches: 9. The CDR3 sequence is 16 residues long. CDR1 and CDR2 (germline): SGHRS, YFSETQ. The CDR3 sequence is CASSPRQGSTNTEAFF. The CDR3 DNA is TGCGCCAGCAGCCCTCGACAGGGGTCCACGAACACTGAAGCTTTCTTT.

The rearrangement uses TRBV30 and TRBJ1-1; D is ambiguous. Looked up from germline, CDR1 is GTSNPN and CDR2 is SVGIG (reference sequence). The CDR3 covers 12 residues. Deletions cut 6 bases from V and 1 base from J, with 9 bases between. CDR3 amino acids: CACGRKNTEAFF. CDR3 DNA: TGTGCCTGCGGCAGGAAGAACACTGAAGCTTTCTTT.

This chain joins TRBV7-2 and TRBJ2-7, with 12 bases identical to TRBD1. CDR1 and CDR2 from the germline V gene are SGHTA and FQGNSA. The CDR3 is 17 residues long. V lost 3 bases, J lost 6 bases, and 12 bases stayed unmatched. CDR3 DNA sequence: TGTGCCAGCAGCTTCGGACCTCCGGGACAGGGGGCAGGCGAGCAGTACTTC. It specifies CASSFGPPGQGAGEQYF.

V and J are TRBV28 and TRBJ2-3, with 7 bases aligning to TRBD1. The trim removed 5 bases at V and 1 base at J, leaving 3 bases unmatched. The CDR3 is 14 residues long. Per the germline V gene, CDR1 is MDHEN and CDR2 is SYDVKM. CDR3 amino acids: CASSPGTGTDTQYF. CDR3 coding DNA: TGTGCCAGCAGTCCTGGGACAGGCACAGATACGCAGTATTTT.

In this sample, this clone turned up once. One end of the junction does not line up with germline, which may come from a read error. This chain joins TRBV6-5 and TRBJ1-3; a possible D gene is TRBD1 (5 bases). The germline CDR1 and CDR2 sequences are MNHEY and SVGAGI. This CDR3 is 16 amino acids long. The CDR3 loop reads CASGYLFGGAGNTIYF. The CDR3 coding sequence is TGTGCCAGCGGTTATCTTTTCGGGGGGGCTGGAAACACCATATATTTT.

The gene calls are TRBV7-2 and TRBJ1-1; 7 bases line up with TRBD1. This CDR3 contains 15 residues. Germline V CDR1 and CDR2: SGHTA, FQGNSA. V shed 3 bases and J 1 base; nucleotides not matched to a gene: 5. The CDR3 loop reads CASSFDRARNTEAFF. CDR3 nucleotide sequence: TGTGCCAGCAGCTTCGACAGGGCCAGGAACACTGAAGCTTTCTTT.

The rearrangement links TRBV30 to TRBJ2-3; 7 bases match TRBD2. V was pared by 3 bases and J by 2 bases, with 5 bases of the junction left unmatched. This CDR3 has 14 amino acids. Germline V CDR1 and CDR2: GTSNPN, SVGIG (reference sequence). CDR3 in DNA: TGTGCCTGGAGAATCGCGGGAGCCACAGATACGCAGTATTTT. Protein: CAWRIAGATDTQYF.

Turning to this clone: Other DNA sequences of this sample code for an identical CDR3. This chain joins TRBV28 and TRBJ2-5; 7 bases are a match to TRBD2. The CDR3 loop spans 14 amino acids. V gave up 3 bases and J gave up 3 bases; unmatched junction bases: 4. Looked up from germline, CDR1 is MDHEN and CDR2 is SYDVKM. CDR3 nucleotides: TGTGCCAGCAGTTTGGGGGGGTCAGAAGAGACCCAGTACTTC. Translated, it gives CASSLGGSEETQYF.

V gene TRBV19 combines with J gene TRBJ1-5; D may be TRBD1 (5 bases). The CDR3 runs to 16 residues. Trimming removed 2 bases from V and 2 bases from J, with 13 bases in between. Germline CDR1 LNHDA, CDR2 SQIVND (reference sequence). CDR3 coding DNA: TGTGCCAGTAGTATACTTGCACAGGACGGCAATCAGCCCCAGCATTTT. It specifies CASSILAQDGNQPQHF.

A single count supports this clone. This chain connects TRBV18 to TRBJ2-7, with TRBD1 as a possible D gene (6 bases). Looked up from germline, CDR1 is KGHSH and CDR2 is LQKENI. The CDR3 contains 15 residues. Deletions cut 2 bases from V and 4 bases from J, with 15 bases between. CDR3 nucleotide sequence: TGTGCCAGCTCACCAAGCACATTACAGGGATACGAGCAGTACGTC. Encoded protein: CASSPSTLQGYEQYV.

About this clone itself: At one boundary the junction diverges from the germline segment, which might be a read error. The V and J genes are TRBV7-9 and TRBJ1-5, with D tentatively TRBD1 (6 bases). In germline, CDR1 is SEHNR, CDR2 FQNEAQ (reference sequence). CDR3 length: 12 amino acids. CDR3 sequence: CSSSSGDQPQHF. The CDR3 DNA follows: TGTTCCAGCAGCTCAGGGGATCAGCCCCAGCATTTT.

The chain employs TRBV2 and TRBJ1-1, with D perhaps TRBD1 (5 bases). V lost 11 bases, J lost 3 bases, and 19 bases lay in between. This CDR3 spans 14 amino acids. Per the germline V gene, CDR1 is SNHLY and CDR2 is FYNNEI. The CDR3 DNA is TGTGCCGCGTCGGGGGGAGGAAGGGACACTGAAGCTTTCTTT. Protein product: CAASGGGRDTEAFF.

The chain has TRBV14 and TRBJ2-7; D is undetermined. Germline V gene data show CDR1 as SGHDN and CDR2 as FVKESK. The CDR3 loop spans 13 amino acids. V was trimmed by 4 bases and J by 1 base, leaving 8 bases between them. The CDR3 DNA is TGTGCCAGCAGCCCTCCTCGTTCCTACGAGCAGTACTTC. It translates to CASSPPRSYEQYF. The full variable domain, its missing parts supplied by reference TRBV14 and TRBJ2-7, is EAGVTQFPSHSVIEKGQTVTLRCDPISGHDNLYWYRRVMGKEIKFLLHFVKESKQDESGMPNNRFLAERTGGTYSTLKVQPAELEDSGVYFCASSPPRSYEQYFGPGTRLTVT.

V and J are TRBV19 and TRBJ2-5; a weak D match, TRBD2 (5 bases). This CDR3 spans 12 amino acids. Looked up from germline, CDR1 is LNHDA and CDR2 is SQIVND (reference sequence). The V end was cut by 3 bases, the J end by 14 bases, with 16 bases between. The DNA of the CDR3 is TGTGCCAGTAGTATGGCGTTGGCTAGCTTTTACTTC. Its translation: CASSMALASFYF.

The chain combines TRBV6-4 with TRBJ2-1; D unresolved. Germline V CDR1 and CDR2: MRHNA, SNTAGT. This CDR3 contains 15 residues. Trimming took off 4 bases at V and 0 bases at J, with 10 bases between the two ends. The chain's CDR3 is CASSVAWSSYNEQFF. CDR3 sequence (DNA): TGTGCCAGCAGTGTAGCCTGGAGCTCCTACAATGAGCAGTTCTTC.

The gene calls are TRBV28 and TRBJ2-7; 7 bases fit TRBD1. In germline, CDR1 is MDHEN, CDR2 SYDVKM. With 6 bases clipped from V and 0 bases from J, the junction kept 8 bases outside the gene matches. The CDR3 consists of 15 residues. As DNA, the CDR3 is TGTGCCAGCAGCTACGGACAGGAGAGCTCCTACGAGCAGTACTTC. Protein sequence: CASSYGQESSYEQYF.

CDR3 bases: TGTGCCAGCAGTACGACTAGCGGGAGGGCGGAGCAGTACTTC. Translating it yields CASSTTSGRAEQYF. The chain uses TRBV28 and TRBJ2-7; TRBD2 aligns across 14 bases. The germline CDR1 and CDR2 sequences are MDHEN and SYDVKM. The CDR3 contains 14 residues. Trimming removed 5 bases from V and 7 bases from J; junction bases left unmatched: 4. The full variable domain, with the rest looked up from reference TRBV28 and TRBJ2-7, is DVKVTQSSRYLVKRTGEKVFLECVQDMDHENMFWYRQDPGLGLRLIYFSYDVKMKEKGDIPEGYSVSREKKERFSLILESASTNQTSMYLCASSTTSGRAEQYFGPGTRLTVT.

The chain carries TRBV19 and TRBJ2-5; D perhaps matches TRBD1 (6 bases). The V and J ends lost 5 bases and 2 bases respectively, with 9 bases between them. Looked up from germline, CDR1 is LNHDA and CDR2 is SQIVND (reference sequence). This CDR3 region has 13 residues. CDR3 nucleotide sequence: TGTGCCAGTAGTGTGGGACAACAAGAGACCCAGTACTTC. Amino acid sequence: CASSVGQQETQYF.

The chain carries TRBV10-3 and TRBJ1-1, with 8 bases that match TRBD1. The CDR3 sequence is 13 residues long. Per the germline V gene, CDR1 is ENHRY and CDR2 is SYGVKD. The V segment lost 10 bases and the J segment 0 bases; nucleotides outside the gene matches: 4. This CDR3 reads CATRQGLNTEAFF. The DNA of the CDR3 is TGTGCCACTCGACAGGGGCTGAACACTGAAGCTTTCTTT.

The J gene is TRBJ2-6, the V gene TRBV2; a possible D gene is TRBD2 (6 bases). Trimming pared 7 bases from V and 0 bases from J, leaving 13 bases between. This CDR3 contains 16 residues. CDR1 SNHLY and CDR2 FYNNEI come from the germline V gene. The CDR3 sequence is CASKVSRGSGANVLTF. CDR3 sequence (DNA): TGTGCCAGCAAGGTCTCGCGGGGCTCTGGGGCCAACGTCCTGACTTTC.

This rearrangement joins TRBV7-2 to TRBJ2-3; TRBD2 matches 7 bases. The CDR3 contains 14 residues. CDR1 is SGHTA and CDR2 is FQGNSA in the germline V gene. V gave up 0 bases and J gave up 3 bases; unmatched junction bases: 0. CDR3 bases: TGTGCCAGCAGCTTAGCGGGAGGGACAGATACGCAGTATTTT. Protein sequence: CASSLAGGTDTQYF.